These 14 T cell receptor beta chains were sequenced from one sample in a study of T cells in Graves' hyperthyroidism and ophthalmopathy. It was RNA transcripts that yielded the amplified TCR beta CDR3 regions. In the first-round RT-PCR of the TCR CDR3, the HTBI primer set was used. A single record per CDR3 protein comes from TCRdb applying MiXCR to the multiplex PCR reads. Of hundreds of thousands of distinct CDR3 sequences listed, around a quarter were seen once; the top ten hold about 11%. Input material: blood. These receptor sequences come from a woman in her 30s with Graves' ophthalmopathy.

Ten or more counts support this clonotype. The chain couples TRBV28 to TRBJ2-7; maybe TRBD2 (5 bases). With 5 bases removed from V and 4 bases from J, the gap between germline ends came to 15 bases. CDR1 and CDR2 from the germline V gene are MDHEN and SYDVKM. This CDR3 region has 14 residues. The CDR3 is CASSTHGLRYEQYF. CDR3 nucleotides: TGTGCCAGCAGTACCCACGGACTCAGGTACGAGCAGTACTTC.

This clonotype was seen ten or more times. This chain joins TRBV28 and TRBJ2-5; D may be TRBD1 (6 bases). The V gene's germline CDR1 is MDHEN and CDR2 SYDVKM. Trimming took off 6 bases at V and 5 bases at J, with 16 bases between the two ends. The CDR3 sequence is 14 residues long. This CDR3 reads CASRRPGQGETQYF. The CDR3 coding sequence is TGTGCCAGCAGGCGGCCGGGGCAGGGGGAGACCCAGTACTTC.

This clonotype appeared many times. The chain is built from TRBV4-1 and TRBJ1-2; 10 bases fit TRBD1. Per the germline V gene, CDR1 is MGHRA and CDR2 is YSYEKL. The length of the CDR3 is 14 residues. With 5 bases clipped from V and 8 bases from J, the junction kept 8 bases outside the gene matches. The CDR3 loop is CASSIYDRGQGYTF. The CDR3 coding sequence is TGCGCCAGCAGCATTTATGACAGGGGGCAGGGCTACACCTTC.

This clonotype was detected ten times or more. The chain has TRBV29-1 and TRBJ1-1; D call uncertain. Trimming cost V 2 bases and J 0 bases, with 1 base left between them. This CDR3 contains 11 residues. Germline CDR1 and CDR2: SQVTM and ANQGSEA. The CDR3 DNA reads TGCAGCGTTGAACTGAACACTGAAGCTTTCTTT. This translates into CSVELNTEAFF.

This clonotype was seen ten or more times. The gene calls are TRBV4-1 and TRBJ2-7, with D uncertain. CDR1 and CDR2 from the germline V gene are MGHRA and YSYEKL. Trimming took 1 base from V and 1 from J, leaving 8 bases between them. This CDR3 contains 14 residues. CDR3 region: CASSQGFGSYEQYF. The CDR3 DNA is TGCGCCAGCAGCCAAGGTTTCGGTTCCTACGAGCAGTACTTC.

At least ten counts were recorded for this clonotype. The chain couples TRBV12-5 to TRBJ2-2; 9 nucleotides align to TRBD1. Trimming removed 4 bases from V and 0 bases from J; junction bases left unmatched: 12. Germline assignment: CDR1 LGHNT and CDR2 FRNRAP. The CDR3 consists of 19 residues. The CDR3 region has the DNA TGTGCTAGTGGTTCGGCCGGGACAGGGATAGGAGCGAACACCGGGGAGCTGTTTTTT. This encodes CASGSAGTGIGANTGELFF.

Of note for this clonotype: Being one base from a much bigger clone, this may be a read error. The CDR3: CASSSAGGRDTGELFF. In DNA form, the CDR3 reads TGCGCCAGCAGCTCGGCGGGGGGAAGGGACACCGGGGAGCTGTTTTTT. The chain combines TRBV5-1 with TRBJ2-2; 8 bases fit TRBD2. The CDR3 has 16 residues. Germline CDR1 is SGHRS and CDR2 is YFSETQ. J gave up 3 bases and V 3 bases, and 7 bases lay outside the gene matches.

This clonotype was found a few times. This chain joins TRBV3-1 and TRBJ2-4; D remains ambiguous. This CDR3 spans 15 amino acids. Trimming pared 0 bases from V and 0 bases from J, leaving 6 bases between. Germline CDR1 LGHDT, CDR2 YNNKEL (reference sequence). The CDR3 DNA reads TGTGCCAGCAGCCAAGATATGGTAGCCAAAAACATTCAGTACTTC. Residues: CASSQDMVAKNIQYF.

This clonotype was seen at least ten times. The V call is TRBV24-1, the J call TRBJ1-5; no reliable D call. This CDR3 contains 21 residues. The ends were cut back, 6 bases at V and 3 bases at J, with 32 bases in the middle. Germline CDR1 reads KGHDR; CDR2 reads SFDVKD. The CDR3 bases are TGTGCCACCAGTCCGTGCGAATCGTGCGAATCGGGAGCCCCCCTCAATCAGCCCCAGCATTTT. This translates into CATSPCESCESGAPLNQPQHF.

This clonotype was seen ten or more times. The V and J genes are TRBV2 and TRBJ1-5; D unclear. Germline V CDR1 and CDR2: SNHLY, FYNNEI. This CDR3 has 13 residues. Trimming took 2 bases from V and 0 from J, leaving 2 bases between them. The CDR3 region is CASSEISNQPQHF. Here the CDR3 DNA reads TGTGCCAGCAGTGAAATTAGCAATCAGCCCCAGCATTTT.

Note on this clonotype: Without the conserved terminal phenylalanine or tryptophan, this CDR3 likely stems from a read error. V and J are TRBV29-1 and TRBJ2-7, with 7 nucleotides matching TRBD1. Looked up from germline, CDR1 is SQVTM and CDR2 is ANQGSEA. The CDR3 loop spans 13 amino acids. After removal of 3 bases from V and 5 bases from J, the junction contained 7 bases not matched to a gene. The DNA of the CDR3 is TGCAGCGTTGACCTGGGGGACAGCCACGAGCAGTACCTC. Translated, it gives CSVDLGDSHEQYL.

The chain employs TRBV6-5 and TRBJ2-5; D not certain. V lost 1 base, J lost 4 bases, and 4 bases lay in between. In germline, CDR1 is MNHEY, CDR2 SVGAGI. CDR3 length: 12 amino acids. The DNA for the CDR3 is TGTGCCAGCAGTTACTACAGAGAGACCCAGTACTTC. Its translation: CASSYYRETQYF.

Worth noting for this clonotype: The junction departs from the called germline gene at one end, perhaps through a read error. This chain links TRBV2 with TRBJ1-2; the D gene is possibly TRBD1 (5 bases). The CDR3 sequence is 13 residues long. Germline CDR1 and CDR2: SNHLY and FYNNEI. CDR3: CASSGDGSYGYTF. CDR3 coding DNA: TGTGCCAGCAGTGGGGACGGGTCCTATGGTTACACCTTC. The full variable domain, in which reference TRBV2 and TRBJ1-2 provide the parts outside the CDR3, is EPEVTQTPSHQVTQMGQEVILRCVPISNHLYFYWYRQILGQKVEFLVSFYNNEISEKSEIFDDQFSVERPDGSNFTLKIRSTKLEDSAMYFCASSGDGSYGYTFGSGTRLTVV.

This clonotype came up many times. This chain uses TRBV4-2 with TRBJ2-7; TRBD2 matches at 7 bases. Germline CDR1 and CDR2: LGHNA and YNFKEQ. The CDR3 loop spans 17 amino acids. The V gene end was trimmed by 3 bases and the J gene end by 3 bases; junction bases not matched to a gene: 14. The CDR3, as DNA: TGTGCCAGCAGCCAGGGGGGGACGGACTCTACTTACTACGAGCAGTACTTC. Translation gives CASSQGGTDSTYYEQYF.